Listed below are T cell receptor beta chains from one sample, sequenced in a study of graft-versus-host responses after intestinal transplantation. These receptors have no known antigen. Some clones are missing from TCRdb's copy, which holds only in-frame ones; the method was immunoSEQ multiplex PCR. The sample has roughly 100,000 clones; about 90% are singletons. The specimen was unstimulated CD4+ T cells sorted from spleen or lymph node cells, collected before intestinal transplant. The receptors come from a human donor who received an intestinal transplant. CDR3s include the opening cysteine and the closing phenylalanine or tryptophan. D genes are given only for firm matches. Expanded clones get a size class; other rows say once, few or many, or leave the size out.

V gene: TRBV5-1; clone size: NA; D gene: TRBD1; J gene: TRBJ2-7; CDR3 DNA: TGCGCCAGCCGCCAGGACAGGAACTACGAGCAGTACTTC; CDR3 protein: CASRQDRNYEQYF
V gene: TRBV6-5; clone size: NA; D gene: NA; J gene: TRBJ1-1; CDR3 DNA: TGTGCCAGCATCCCCCCAAGGGGCCACACTGAAGCTTTCTTT; CDR3 protein: CASIPPRGHTEAFF
V gene: TRBV5-1; clone size: few; D gene: NA; J gene: TRBJ1-1; CDR3 DNA: TGCGCCAGCAGGGAGAGTACCGGGACGGGAAACACTGAAGCTTTCTTT; CDR3 protein: CASRESTGTGNTEAFF
V gene: TRBV18; clone size: NA; D gene: NA; J gene: TRBJ2-7; CDR3 DNA: TGTGCCAGCTCACCCTCCCGCGCCTACGAGCAGTACTTC; CDR3 protein: CASSPSRAYEQYF
V gene: TRBV21-1; clone size: few; D gene: NA; J gene: TRBJ2-4; CDR3 DNA: TGTGCCAGCAGCAAAGCACTTGGGACACCCAAAAACATTCAGTACTTC; CDR3 protein: CASSKALGTPKNIQYF
V gene: TRBV6-5; clone size: NA; D gene: NA; J gene: TRBJ2-7; CDR3 DNA: TGTGCCAGCAGTTCCGCATACGAGCAGTACTTC; CDR3 protein: CASSSAYEQYF
V gene: TRBV6-5; clone size: NA; D gene: NA; J gene: TRBJ2-7; CDR3 DNA: TGTGCCAGCGCGCAGGACCGCTACGAGCAGTACTTC; CDR3 protein: CASAQDRYEQYF
V gene: TRBV19; clone size: once; D gene: TRBD1; J gene: TRBJ2-2; CDR3 DNA: TGTGCCAGTAAAGGGACAGGGGGCGCCGGGGAGCTGTTTTTT; CDR3 protein: CASKGTGGAGELFF
V gene: TRBV11-2; clone size: NA; D gene: NA; J gene: TRBJ2-3; CDR3 DNA: TGTGCCAGCAGCTACGCGTTAGGGGTCCTCGGCACAGATACGCAGTATTTT; CDR3 protein: CASSYALGVLGTDTQYF
V gene: TRBV6-5; clone size: NA; D gene: TRBD1; J gene: TRBJ1-2; CDR3 DNA: TGTGCCAGCAGTTACCTGGGACAGGGATCTGGCTACACCTTC; CDR3 protein: CASSYLGQGSGYTF
V gene: TRBV6-5; clone size: NA; D gene: NA; J gene: TRBJ1-2; CDR3 DNA: TGTGCCAGCAGTGGGATACCGGGGAGAAGTAATGGCTACACCTTC; CDR3 protein: CASSGIPGRSNGYTF
V gene: TRBV11-3; clone size: NA; D gene: NA; J gene: TRBJ1-2; CDR3 DNA: TGTGCCAGCAGCTATCTGACAGGTTTTGGCTACACCTTC; CDR3 protein: CASSYLTGFGYTF
V gene: TRBV2; clone size: NA; D gene: NA; J gene: TRBJ1-5; CDR3 DNA: TGTGCCAGCAGTGAAAAGGGCAGGGAGGCCAATCAGCCCCAGCATTTT; CDR3 protein: CASSEKGREANQPQHF
V gene: TRBV5-4; clone size: NA; D gene: TRBD1; J gene: TRBJ2-5; CDR3 DNA: TGTGCCAGCAGCTTGGGGGGGACAGGGAGGCTTCGGGAGACCCAGTACTTC; CDR3 protein: CASSLGGTGRLRETQYF
V gene: TRBV5-4; clone size: NA; D gene: TRBD1; J gene: TRBJ1-2; CDR3 DNA: TGTGCCAGCAGCTTAGCCCGGGACAGGGGGGTCTATGGCTACACCTTC; CDR3 protein: CASSLARDRGVYGYTF
V gene: TRBV10-3; clone size: NA; D gene: NA; J gene: TRBJ1-1; CDR3 DNA: TGTGCCATCAGTGGCGTTAACACTGAAGCTTTCTTT; CDR3 protein: CAISGVNTEAFF
V gene: TRBV6-6; clone size: NA; D gene: NA; J gene: TRBJ2-3; CDR3 DNA: TGTGCCAGCAGAACCAAGCGTGAAAGCACAGATACGCAGTATTTT; CDR3 protein: CASRTKRESTDTQYF
V gene: TRBV9; clone size: NA; D gene: NA; J gene: TRBJ2-1; CDR3 DNA: TGTGCCAGCAGCTCATCAGATGACAATGAGCAGTTCTTC; CDR3 protein: CASSSSDDNEQFF
V gene: TRBV18; clone size: NA; D gene: NA; J gene: TRBJ2-7; CDR3 DNA: TGTGCCAGCTCACCCTACACCCTGACAGGCTCCTACGAGCAGTACTTC; CDR3 protein: CASSPYTLTGSYEQYF
V gene: TRBV7-3; clone size: NA; D gene: TRBD1; J gene: TRBJ2-3; CDR3 DNA: TGTGCCAGCAGCTGGAGACAGGGTGATACGCAGTATTTT; CDR3 protein: CASSWRQGDTQYF
V gene: TRBV19; clone size: NA; D gene: NA; J gene: TRBJ2-7; CDR3 DNA: TGTGCCAGTATGGGCCCCCACGGGACCTACGAGCAGTACTTC; CDR3 protein: CASMGPHGTYEQYF
V gene: TRBV6-5; clone size: NA; D gene: NA; J gene: TRBJ2-1; CDR3 DNA: TGTGCCAGCAGTTACGCCGCGTACAATGAGCAGTTCTTC; CDR3 protein: CASSYAAYNEQFF
V gene: TRBV5-1; clone size: NA; D gene: TRBD1; J gene: TRBJ1-2; CDR3 DNA: TGCGCCAGCAGCCCGGGGACAGGGGGCAGACGCAACTATGGCTACACCTTC; CDR3 protein: CASSPGTGGRRNYGYTF
V gene: TRBV4-1; clone size: NA; D gene: NA; J gene: TRBJ2-1; CDR3 DNA: TGCGCCAGCAGCCAAGATAATCCTTCGTCGTACAATGAGCAGTTCTTC; CDR3 protein: CASSQDNPSSYNEQFF
V gene: TRBV5-5; clone size: NA; D gene: NA; J gene: TRBJ2-1; CDR3 DNA: TGTGCCAGCAGCTTTACGGAACAGGGTAGCGATGAGCAGTTCTTC; CDR3 protein: CASSFTEQGSDEQFF
V gene: TRBV6-6; clone size: NA; D gene: NA; J gene: TRBJ1-5; CDR3 DNA: TGTGCCAGCAACCAAAACGGACCCAATCAGCCCCAGCATTTT; CDR3 protein: CASNQNGPNQPQHF
V gene: TRBV28; clone size: NA; D gene: TRBD1; J gene: TRBJ1-2; CDR3 DNA: TGTGCCAGCAGTCCAGGGGGAGCGAACTATGGCTACACCTTC; CDR3 protein: CASSPGGANYGYTF
V gene: TRBV4-1; clone size: NA; D gene: NA; J gene: TRBJ1-2; CDR3 DNA: TGCGCCAGCAGCCAAGATCGCGTTAGGTTGCGTTTAGAAGGCTACACCTTC; CDR3 protein: CASSQDRVRLRLEGYTF
V gene: TRBV29-1; clone size: NA; D gene: NA; J gene: TRBJ2-7; CDR3 DNA: TGCAGCGTTGACTCCGGGCAGGCTAACTCGGAGCAGTACTTC; CDR3 protein: CSVDSGQANSEQYF
V gene: TRBV11-2; clone size: NA; D gene: TRBD1; J gene: TRBJ2-7; CDR3 DNA: TGTGCCAGCAGCCCACGACAGGGCCCCTGGTACGAGCAGTACTTC; CDR3 protein: CASSPRQGPWYEQYF
V gene: TRBV5-4; clone size: NA; D gene: NA; J gene: TRBJ1-1; CDR3 DNA: TGTGCCAGCAGCTTCGGTCCGAACACTGAAGCTTTCTTT; CDR3 protein: CASSFGPNTEAFF
V gene: TRBV7-9; clone size: few; D gene: NA; J gene: TRBJ2-3; CDR3 DNA: TGTGCCAGCAGCTTAGGGACAGATACGCAGTATTTT; CDR3 protein: CASSLGTDTQYF
V gene: TRBV27; clone size: NA; D gene: NA; J gene: TRBJ2-7; CDR3 DNA: TGTGCCAGCAGTTTAGTGGGTTATGGGGAGCAGTACTTC; CDR3 protein: CASSLVGYGEQYF
V gene: TRBV18; clone size: once; D gene: NA; J gene: TRBJ1-3; CDR3 DNA: TGTGCCAGCTCACCACGGCCCAGCTCTGGAAACACCATATATTTT; CDR3 protein: CASSPRPSSGNTIYF
V gene: TRBV11-3; clone size: NA; D gene: NA; J gene: TRBJ1-4; CDR3 DNA: TGTGCCAGCAGCTTAGGACAGTCTAATGAAAAACTGTTTTTT; CDR3 protein: CASSLGQSNEKLFF
V gene: TRBV11-3; clone size: NA; D gene: NA; J gene: TRBJ2-7; CDR3 DNA: TGTGCCAGCAGCATCGACCCGAGCTCCTACGAGCAGTACTTC; CDR3 protein: CASSIDPSSYEQYF
V gene: TRBV7-3; clone size: NA; D gene: TRBD1; J gene: TRBJ1-1; CDR3 DNA: TGTGCCAGCAGTCGACAGGGGGCGAACACTGAAGCTTTCTTT; CDR3 protein: CASSRQGANTEAFF
V gene: TRBV28; clone size: NA; D gene: NA; J gene: TRBJ2-5; CDR3 DNA: TGTGCCAGCAGTTTAACCCCGGGCGGGATAGAGACCCAGTACTTC; CDR3 protein: CASSLTPGGIETQYF
V gene: TRBV5-5; clone size: few; D gene: NA; J gene: TRBJ2-1; CDR3 DNA: TGTGCCAGCAGCTTGGCACCCGGGACCACCGCCCTAAATGAGCAGTTCTTC; CDR3 protein: CASSLAPGTTALNEQFF
V gene: TRBV5-4; clone size: NA; D gene: NA; J gene: TRBJ1-2; CDR3 DNA: TGTGCCAGCAGCCGACAGGCTCAGAGAAATAACTATGGCTACACCTTC; CDR3 protein: CASSRQAQRNNYGYTF
V gene: TRBV5-1; clone size: NA; D gene: TRBD1; J gene: TRBJ1-2; CDR3 DNA: TGCGCCAGCAGCTTGGCCGGGACAGGGAACTATGGCTACACCTTC; CDR3 protein: CASSLAGTGNYGYTF
V gene: TRBV2; clone size: NA; D gene: TRBD2; J gene: TRBJ2-2; CDR3 DNA: TGTGCCAGCAAAATGGGACTAGCGGGAGTGACCGGGGAGCTGTTTTTT; CDR3 protein: CASKMGLAGVTGELFF
V gene: TRBV18; clone size: once; D gene: NA; J gene: TRBJ2-7; CDR3 DNA: TGTGCCAGCCGGCCGGGACACAAGTACGAGCAGTACTTC; CDR3 protein: CASRPGHKYEQYF
V gene: TRBV7-2; clone size: NA; D gene: NA; J gene: TRBJ2-7; CDR3 DNA: TGTGCCAGCAGCACCTCTTTGGACCGGTCCTACGAGCAGTACTTC; CDR3 protein: CASSTSLDRSYEQYF
V gene: TRBV18; clone size: NA; D gene: TRBD1; J gene: TRBJ1-4; CDR3 DNA: TGTGCCAGCTCCCAGAGGGGACAGGGGAATGAAAAACTGTTTTTT; CDR3 protein: CASSQRGQGNEKLFF